The present T cell receptor beta chain was sequenced within a study of cytomegalovirus exposure and HLA in healthy donors. Study-wide findings and caveats: Sequences of the TCR beta chain were said to predict the HLA-A and HLA-B alleles of most subjects accurately.

V gave up 3 bases and J gave up 7 bases, with 7 bases separating them. From germline, CDR1 is SGHNT and CDR2 YENEEA. This CDR3 is built from 13 residues. Concerning this clone itself: What it binds is not known.

With 60 Vbeta and 13 Jbeta primers, the PCR was carried out. The assay was immunoSEQ multiplex PCR, and TCRdb's table has in-frame clones only and misses some. This table has approximately 140,000 clones, 79% appearing once. The receptor's source is a middle-aged man in good health and CMV-seropositive. The sample consisted of PBMCs. V and J are TRBV11-3 and TRBJ1-6; unclear D gene. CDR3 DNA: TGTGCCAGCAGCTTTTCCCTGAATTCACCCCTCCACTTT. Amino acids: CASSFSLNSPLHF.